This TCR beta chain was identified during a study of blood T cell repertoires in COVID-19 (dated by TCRdb to the early 2020s). Notes on the research overall: Collaborator samples came from the United States, Italy and Spain and covered acute and convalescent phases of COVID-19. The repertoires were made available in a free public database intended to serve as a resource for research on the immune response to SARS-CoV-2. The prospective study material was composed of cDNA or gDNA derived from T cells, B-cell-depleted T cells, or PBMCs. Where available, HLA class I and class II types were taken from metadata supplied by the sample provider and were not determined by assay-based typing. Deeply sampled blood TCRbeta repertoires from subjects exposed to, actively infected with, or recovered from COVID-19 were included in the dataset. Nearly every sample came with metadata listing a de-identified subject ID, COVID-19 status, age in years and sex. Samples came from the ongoing ImmuneRACE study (first 160 participants) plus 1,254 subjects from 6 global collaborators. Results the study describes overall, beyond this receptor: How much clinical and demographic metadata was included differed by source and by participant, and the metadata was provided uncurated.

This clone was counted once. There is no known antigen for this receptor. No base quality information exists; no much larger clone differs at one position. Collaborating institutions collected whole blood in K2EDTA tubes following their own protocols. For TCRbeta analysis, collaborators shipped samples in one of three forms: frozen whole blood, isolated PBMCs, or DNA extracted from either of those sample types. TCRbeta CDR3 regions were amplified from genomic DNA by means of the immunoSEQ Assay, a bias-controlled multiplex PCR. The authors' pipeline ran thus. Nucleated cell counts per sample were estimated from amplification of reference gene primers within the assay. To quantify the absolute abundance of each unique TCRbeta CDR3 rearrangement, sequence reads were collapsed and filtered. For each sample, productive Simpson clonality was calculated as the square root of Simpson's diversity index across productive rearrangements. TCRdb took over this immuneACCESS table, retaining in-frame rearrangements with V and J assigned. Such tables are incomplete; in checked studies, under half of the missing clones stem from an unresolved V gene, and the remainder is unexplained. That table supplies the V and J calls and clone size; D and trimming were determined from the DNA. For this sample the table gives approximately 320,000 clones, of which approximately 85% were detected only once. The ten largest clones take up roughly 7% of the sample.

Sequencing used peripheral blood. The source is a human donor in a cohort sampled during active COVID-19.

The CDR3 corresponds to CASRGNRGTGELFF. The sequence in DNA is TGTGCCAGCAGGGGCAACAGGGGGACCGGGGAGCTGTTTTTT. Recombination joined TRBV25-1 with TRBJ2-2; 8 bases in the junction line up with TRBD1. V ends up 6 bases short and J 5 bases short, with an unmatched junction base count of 5. CDR1 and CDR2 were assigned from the germline V gene as MGHDK and SYGVNS. Inclusive of the bounding cysteine and phenylalanine, the CDR3 is 14 residues long. Solely the CDR3 DNA is kept, with 42 bases framed from the first base.